This TCR beta chain was profiled in a study of follicular helper T cells after annual influenza vaccination. For the study at large: Across the 2013-2014, 2014-2015 and 2015-2016 vaccination seasons, some subjects were resampled.

Time point meaning: 2015-2016 season, pre-vaccination. ICOS+CD38+ and ICOS-CD38- fractions were sorted from non-naive CD4+CXCR5+PD-1+ cells. This CDR3 is built from 20 residues. With regard to this clone: The antigen is not known.

Survey level resolution was used for TCRB sequencing. The assay was immunoSEQ multiplex PCR, and TCRdb's table has in-frame clones only and misses some. The table lists approximately 6,200 clones, approximately 85% of them singletons. Study results and limitations: Day 7 ICOS+CD38+ clones were most often found later in ICOS-CD38- cTfh cells.

The rearrangement links TRBV12-2 to TRBJ2-7; the table calls TRBD2, which could not be checked here. TRBV12-2 is annotated as a pseudogene. The TCR sequence derives from an adult who received the influenza vaccine. This specimen was CXCR5+ CD38- circulating T follicular helper cells from blood, taken on the day of influenza vaccination. The subset is: circulating Tfh, non-naive CD4+CXCR5+PD-1+ (ICOS+CD38+ or ICOS-CD38-). CDR3 sequence reads: CASRLRPGLAGVFQGVGQYF. The CDR3 nucleotides are TGTGCAAGTCGCCTGAGGCCGGGACTAGCGGGAGTATTTCAAGGTGTGGGGCAGTACTTC.